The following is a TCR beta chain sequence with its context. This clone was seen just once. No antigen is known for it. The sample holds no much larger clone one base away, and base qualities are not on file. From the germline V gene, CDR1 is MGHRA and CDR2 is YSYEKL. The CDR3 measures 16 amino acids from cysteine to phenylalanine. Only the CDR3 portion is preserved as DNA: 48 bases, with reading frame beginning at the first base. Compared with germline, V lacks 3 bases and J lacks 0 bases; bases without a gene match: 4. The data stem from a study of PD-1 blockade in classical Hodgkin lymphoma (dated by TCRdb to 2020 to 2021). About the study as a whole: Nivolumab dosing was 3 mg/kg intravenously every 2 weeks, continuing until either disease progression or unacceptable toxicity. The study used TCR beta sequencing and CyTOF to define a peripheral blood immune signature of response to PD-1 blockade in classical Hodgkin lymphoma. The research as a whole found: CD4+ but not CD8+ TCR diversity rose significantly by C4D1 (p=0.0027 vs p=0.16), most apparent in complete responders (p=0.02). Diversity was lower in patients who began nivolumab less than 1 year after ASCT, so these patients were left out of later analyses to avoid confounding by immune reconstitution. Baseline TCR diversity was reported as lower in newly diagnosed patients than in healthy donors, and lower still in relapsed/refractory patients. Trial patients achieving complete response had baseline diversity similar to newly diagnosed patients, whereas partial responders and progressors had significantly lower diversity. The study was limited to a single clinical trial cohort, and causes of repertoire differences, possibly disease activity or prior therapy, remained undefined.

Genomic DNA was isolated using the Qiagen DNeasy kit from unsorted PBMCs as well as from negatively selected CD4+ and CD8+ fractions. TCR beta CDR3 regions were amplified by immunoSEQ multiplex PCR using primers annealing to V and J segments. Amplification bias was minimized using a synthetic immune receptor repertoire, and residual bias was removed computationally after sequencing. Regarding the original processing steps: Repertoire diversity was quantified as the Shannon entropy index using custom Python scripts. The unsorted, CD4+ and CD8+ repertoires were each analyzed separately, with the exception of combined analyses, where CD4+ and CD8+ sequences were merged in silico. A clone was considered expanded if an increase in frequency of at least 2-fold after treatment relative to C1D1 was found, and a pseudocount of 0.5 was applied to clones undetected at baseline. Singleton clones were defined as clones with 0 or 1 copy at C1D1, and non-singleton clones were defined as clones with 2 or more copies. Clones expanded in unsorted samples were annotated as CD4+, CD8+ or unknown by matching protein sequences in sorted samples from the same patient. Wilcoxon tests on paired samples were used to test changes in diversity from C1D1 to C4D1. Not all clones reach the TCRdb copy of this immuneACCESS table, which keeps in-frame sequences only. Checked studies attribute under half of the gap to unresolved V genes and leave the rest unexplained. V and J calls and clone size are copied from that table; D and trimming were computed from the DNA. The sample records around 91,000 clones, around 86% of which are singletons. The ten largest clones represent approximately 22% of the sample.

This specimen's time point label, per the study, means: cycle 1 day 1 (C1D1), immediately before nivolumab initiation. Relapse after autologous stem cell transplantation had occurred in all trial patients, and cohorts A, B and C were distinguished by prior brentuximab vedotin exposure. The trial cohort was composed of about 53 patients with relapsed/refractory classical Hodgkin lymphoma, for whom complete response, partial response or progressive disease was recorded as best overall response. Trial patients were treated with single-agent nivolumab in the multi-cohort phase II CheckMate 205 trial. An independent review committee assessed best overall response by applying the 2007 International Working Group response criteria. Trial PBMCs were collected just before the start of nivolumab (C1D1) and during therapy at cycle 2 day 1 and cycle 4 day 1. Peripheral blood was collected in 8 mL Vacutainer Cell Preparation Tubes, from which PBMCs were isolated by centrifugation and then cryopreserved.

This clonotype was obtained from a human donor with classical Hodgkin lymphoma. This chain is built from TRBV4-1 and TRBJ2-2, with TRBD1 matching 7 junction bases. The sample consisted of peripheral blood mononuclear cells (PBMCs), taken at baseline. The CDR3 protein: CASSHLTGTNTGELFF. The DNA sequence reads TGCGCCAGCAGCCATTTGACAGGGACGAACACCGGGGAGCTGTTTTTT.